This T cell receptor beta chain was retrieved from a study of sequential checkpoint blockade in melanoma. Study information: Patients were randomized 1:1 to nivolumab-then-ipilimumab or ipilimumab-then-nivolumab first-line. After both sequences, patients received maintenance nivolumab.

The V gene lost 0 bases and the J gene lost 8 bases, with 8 bases spanning the gap. Per the germline V gene, CDR1 is PRHDT and CDR2 is FYEKMQ (reference sequence). The CDR3 is 13 amino acids. There are a few counts of this clone. As to treatment: randomized to nivolumab then ipilimumab (arm A) or the reverse (arm B). None of the patients previously received DNA-damaging chemotherapy. Sorted cells were live CD3+CD8+, lacking CD19 and CD56, from PBMCs. TCRdb's table, derived via immunoSEQ multiplex PCR, lists solely in-frame clones and lacks some. The sample contains about 15,000 clones, approximately 80% of which appear only once.

Sequencing used CD8+ T cells sorted from blood (inferred from file names), obtained from a patient given nivolumab and ipilimumab in sequence. The receptor's source is a human donor with melanoma. The chain joins TRBV13 to TRBJ1-3, with a weak D call TRBD1 (5 bases). CDR3 in DNA: TGTGCCAGCAGCTTAGGACGGGGGGACACCATATATTTT. Protein: CASSLGRGDTIYF.